Presented here are 18 T cell receptor beta chains from one specimen sequenced in a study of lymphopenia after photon versus proton radiotherapy (dated by TCRdb to between 2018 and 2021). Receptors were amplified or captured by the immunoSEQ multiplex PCR assay. The table comes from immuneACCESS by way of TCRdb, which keeps in-frame sequences with V and J called. Part of the clones is missing from these tables; in studies checked, under half for an unresolved V gene and the rest for unknown reasons. Present in this sample are 20,000 to 30,000 clones, 65% to 85% of which were seen just once. The ten largest clones add up to around 20% of the sample. This specimen was peripheral blood, taken from a patient treated with proton-based radiotherapy. The receptors shown here come from a woman in her 70s with pancreatic cancer.

The rearrangement joins TRBV2 to TRBJ2-2; weak D call: TRBD1 (7 bases). The germline CDR1 and CDR2 sequences are SNHLY and FYNNEI. This CDR3 spans 15 amino acids. The V end lost 8 bases, the J end lost 4 bases, and 17 bases lay between the germline ends. CDR3 protein: CASVTEGAGTGELFF. CDR3 nucleotide sequence: TGTGCCAGCGTAACGGAGGGGGCGGGCACCGGGGAGCTGTTTTTT.

The rearrangement links TRBV19 to TRBJ2-1; D possibly matches TRBD1 or TRBD2 (5 bases each). The CDR3 spans 13 residues. The V gene's germline CDR1 is LNHDA and CDR2 SQIVND (reference sequence). V was trimmed by 5 bases and J by 9 bases, leaving 14 bases between them. In DNA form, the CDR3 reads TGTGCCAGTAGTTCGTACGGGGCACCTGAGCAGTTCTTC. Translation: CASSSYGAPEQFF. Looking up the rest from reference TRBV19 and TRBJ2-1 gives the full variable domain: DGGITQSPKYLFRKEGQNVTLSCEQNLNHDAMYWYRQDPGQGLRLIYYSQIVNDFQKGDIAEGYSVSREKKESFPLTVTSAQKNPTAFYLCASSSYGAPEQFFGPGTRLTVL.

V is TRBV5-1 and J is TRBJ1-6; no clear D gene. V was pared by 5 bases and J by 6 bases, with 12 bases between. Germline CDR1 is SGHRS and CDR2 is YFSETQ. The CDR3 spans 14 residues. This chain's CDR3 is CASRGSPLNSPLHF. CDR3 in DNA: TGCGCCAGCAGAGGATCTCCGCTTAATTCACCCCTCCACTTT.

This sequence joins TRBV7-9 and TRBJ2-3; 7 bases align to TRBD2. Germline CDR1 reads SEHNR; CDR2 reads FQNEAQ (reference sequence). V was clipped by 5 bases and J by 7 bases; unmatched bases: 12. This CDR3 is built from 15 residues. The CDR3 region is CASSPSLGGRNTQYF. CDR3 bases: TGTGCCAGCAGCCCGAGCCTCGGCGGGAGAAATACGCAGTATTTT.

V usage is TRBV9 and J usage is TRBJ2-1; D gene uncertain. In germline, CDR1 is SGDLS, CDR2 YYNGEE. Between the trimmed V and J ends, which lost 0 bases and 3 bases, there was a span of 13 bases. This CDR3 spans 16 amino acids. CDR3 nucleotide sequence: TGTGCCAGCAGCGTAGCTGGGCAGCGCGGCTACAATGAGCAGTTCTTC. Translating it yields CASSVAGQRGYNEQFF.

This chain connects TRBV27 to TRBJ2-3; a weak D match, TRBD2 (6 bases). This CDR3 contains 15 residues. CDR1 is MNHEY and CDR2 is SMNVEV in the germline V gene (reference sequence). V shed 2 bases and J shed 4 bases, with 13 bases lying between them. The CDR3 sequence: CASSLGLALADTQYF. The CDR3 nucleotides are TGTGCCAGCAGTTTAGGCCTAGCGTTAGCAGATACGCAGTATTTT.

This chain uses TRBV7-6 with TRBJ2-1; a possible D gene is TRBD2 (5 bases). This CDR3 comprises 16 residues. CDR1 and CDR2 (germline): SGHVS, FNYEAQ. Trimming took off 5 bases at V and 5 bases at J, with 19 bases between the two ends. The CDR3 bases are TGTGCCAGCAGCGGTCGAACGCAGACTAATAACAATGAGCAGTTCTTC. The encoded protein is CASSGRTQTNNNEQFF.

J is TRBJ2-7 and V is TRBV27; 10 nucleotides align to TRBD1. Germline CDR1 and CDR2: MNHEY and SMNVEV (reference sequence). The junction had 7 bases not matched to a gene; V was cut back by 4 bases and J by 7 bases. The CDR3 runs 14 residues. Here the CDR3 reads CASSYGQGVPEQYF. The CDR3 DNA is TGTGCCAGCAGTTACGGACAGGGGGTTCCAGAGCAGTACTTC.

The genes are TRBV4-2 and TRBJ1-2; unclear D gene. This CDR3 spans 15 amino acids. The V end was cut by 1 base, the J end by 7 bases, with 16 bases between. Germline V gives CDR1 LGHNA, CDR2 YNFKEQ. This chain's CDR3 is CASSQAEGERSGYTF. CDR3 nucleotides: TGTGCCAGCAGCCAAGCTGAGGGCGAAAGGAGTGGCTACACCTTC.

This chain links TRBV11-3 with TRBJ2-6, with 9 bases lining up with TRBD1. The CDR3 sequence is 17 residues long. J lost 1 base, V lost 5 bases, and 6 bases had no gene match. Germline loops: CDR1 SGHNT, CDR2 YENEEA. The CDR3 DNA follows: TGTGCCAGCAGCGAGGGACAGGGCAATTCTGGGGCCAACGTCCTGACTTTC. Translated, it gives CASSEGQGNSGANVLTF. The full variable domain, rest sourced from reference TRBV11-3 and TRBJ2-6, is EAGVVQSPRYKIIEKKQPVAFWCNPISGHNTLYWYLQNLGQGPELLIRYENEEAVDDSQLPKDRFSAERLKGVDSTLKIQPAELGDSAVYLCASSEGQGNSGANVLTFGAGSRLTVL.

This chain connects TRBV2 to TRBJ1-2; perhaps TRBD1 as D (6 bases). Germline assignment: CDR1 SNHLY and CDR2 FYNNEI. The germline V and J ends were trimmed by 3 bases and 10 bases, with 12 bases remaining between them. The CDR3 runs 12 residues. As DNA, the CDR3 is TGTGCCAGCAGTGAGGACAGAACCTACTACACCTTC. This encodes CASSEDRTYYTF.

The gene calls are TRBV18 and TRBJ1-1; D remains ambiguous. Germline V CDR1 and CDR2: KGHSH, LQKENI. CDR3 length: 14 amino acids. The V gene lost 4 bases and the J gene lost 1 base, with 10 bases spanning the gap. The chain's CDR3 is CASSRAGTNTEAFF. CDR3 nucleotides: TGTGCCAGCTCACGGGCAGGTACGAACACTGAAGCTTTCTTT.

This sequence joins TRBV29-1 and TRBJ2-1; TRBD2 matches 9 bases. CDR1 is SQVTM, CDR2 ANQGSEA, per germline. There are 16 residues in the CDR3. Germline trimming cut 4 bases from V and 3 bases from J; bases unmatched to any gene: 10. CDR3 region: CSVGELAGAYYNEQFF. CDR3 sequence (DNA): TGCAGCGTTGGTGAATTAGCGGGAGCATACTACAATGAGCAGTTCTTC.

The rearrangement joins TRBV2 to TRBJ2-5; 9 positions agree with TRBD2. Germline lookup yields CDR1 SNHLY and CDR2 FYNNEI. Losses at the gene ends were 7 bases for V and 5 bases for J; bases not matched to a gene: 11. The CDR3 extends over 15 amino acids. Written as DNA, the CDR3 is TGTGCCAGCAAGTCCCCCACTAGCGGGCCCGAGACCCAGTACTTC. Translating it yields CASKSPTSGPETQYF.

The chain recombines TRBV30 with TRBJ1-4; the D is unclear. The CDR3 is made up of 14 amino acids. V was cut by 0 bases and J by 3 bases, with 8 bases left in between. Germline loops: CDR1 GTSNPN, CDR2 SVGIG (reference sequence). The CDR3 bases are TGTGCCTGGAGTGTAATTGGGGCTAATGAAAAACTGTTTTTT. Protein sequence: CAWSVIGANEKLFF. The full variable domain, in which reference TRBV30 and TRBJ1-4 provide the parts outside the CDR3, is SQTIHQWPATLVQPVGSPLSLECTVEGTSNPNLYWYRQAAGRGLQLLFYSVGIGQISSEVPQNLSASRPQDRQFILSSKKLLLSDSGFYLCAWSVIGANEKLFFGSGTQLSVL.

The CDR3 coding sequence is TGTGCCAGCAAGGCCGGAGGGCTTACCTACGAGCAGTACTTC. Its protein product is CASKAGGLTYEQYF. The chain joins TRBV28 to TRBJ2-7; tentative D call: TRBD2 (6 bases). V gave up 7 bases and J gave up 2 bases, with 15 bases separating them. CDR1 is MDHEN and CDR2 is SYDVKM in the germline V gene. The CDR3 spans 14 residues.

The gene calls are TRBV6-4 and TRBJ2-1; no reliable D call. Trimming shortened V by 1 base and J by 1 base, and 2 bases separated the two germline ends. Per the germline V gene, CDR1 is MRHNA and CDR2 is SNTAGT. CDR3 size: 13 residues. CDR3: CASSDYSYNEQFF. CDR3 DNA sequence: TGTGCCAGCAGTGACTATTCCTACAATGAGCAGTTCTTC.

This clone was detected once. This chain connects TRBV6-5 to TRBJ1-6; no clear D gene. Looked up from germline, CDR1 is MNHEY and CDR2 is SVGAGI. This CDR3 has 13 amino acids. Trimming left V 0 bases short and J 14 bases short, with 11 bases between. The CDR3 DNA is TGTGCCAGCAGTTACTCCACCAGCGGTACCCTCCACTTT. Amino acids: CASSYSTSGTLHF.